What follows are 32 T cell receptor beta chains derived from one specimen sequenced in a study of T-cell reconstitution after alpha-beta-depleted transplantation in children. Preparation of the TCRbeta library involved a method that used unique molecular identifiers. TCRdb ran MiXCR on the PCR reads and lists one entry per CDR3 protein. The data hold about 130,000 distinct CDR3 sequences, with 9.5% to 10% observed a single time. The sample here was PBMCs, mostly from graft donor cells, taken 180 days after TCRalphabeta/CD19-depleted stem cell transplant. All receptors come from a girl under two years old who had a stem cell transplant for combined immunodeficiency, so the T cells may come from the graft donor.

This clonotype was detected many times. The rearrangement uses TRBV7-2 and TRBJ2-7, with D possibly matching TRBD1 (6 bases). CDR3 length: 14 residues. In germline, CDR1 is SGHTA, CDR2 FQGNSA. Trimming cost V 7 bases and J 3 bases, with 16 bases left between them. This chain's CDR3 is CASMGDNRNYEQYF. DNA of the CDR3: TGTGCCAGCATGGGGGACAACCGAAACTACGAGCAGTACTTC.

This rearrangement joins TRBV12-3 or TRBV12-4 to TRBJ1-2, with D possibly matching TRBD1 (6 bases). Trimming cost V 8 bases and J 4 bases, with 14 bases left between them. This CDR3 has 13 residues. CDR3 residues: CASVSGTPYGYTF. The CDR3 DNA reads as TGTGCCAGCGTATCCGGGACACCCTATGGCTACACCTTC.

This clonotype was counted only a few times. The chain employs TRBV20-1 and TRBJ2-2, with D possibly being TRBD2 (5 bases). V was pared by 3 bases and J by 5 bases, with 10 bases between. This CDR3 region has 13 residues. In germline, CDR1 is DFQATT, CDR2 SNEGSKA (reference sequence). Here the CDR3 reads CSASRGVTGELFF. CDR3 coding DNA: TGCAGTGCTAGTCGGGGAGTTACCGGGGAGCTGTTTTTT.

The rearrangement joins TRBV27 to TRBJ2-5; TRBD2 matches 12 bases. CDR3 length: 15 residues. Germline CDR1 and CDR2: MNHEY and SMNVEV (reference sequence). V shed 2 bases, J shed 5 bases, and the junction held 3 bases outside the gene matches. CDR3 bases: TGTGCCAGCAGTTTAATCGGACTAGCGGGGGAGACCCAGTACTTC. Translated: CASSLIGLAGETQYF.

The chain joins TRBV29-1 to TRBJ2-4; D is possibly TRBD1 (5 bases). This CDR3 contains 10 residues. V lost 0 bases and J 13 bases, leaving 7 bases between the germline ends. In germline, CDR1 is SQVTM, CDR2 ANQGSEA. CDR3 nucleotide sequence: TGCAGCGTTGAAGAAGGGGTACAGTACTTC. This encodes CSVEEGVQYF.

V is TRBV12-3 or TRBV12-4 and J is TRBJ1-5, with TRBD1 identical over 9 bases. The CDR3 runs 14 residues. V gave up 6 bases and J gave up 2 bases; unmatched junction bases: 2. The CDR3 bases are TGTGCCAGCAGCTACAGGGGGCGCAATCAGCCCCAGCATTTT. Protein: CASSYRGRNQPQHF.

This clonotype was counted between two and nine times. The gene calls are TRBV12-3 or TRBV12-4 and TRBJ2-1; tentatively, D is TRBD1 or TRBD2 (5 bases each). The CDR3 length is 15 residues. V was cut by 3 bases and J by 6 bases, with 15 bases left in between. The CDR3 bases are TGTGCCAGCAGTTTTGGGTGGGACCGCCCCAATGAGCAGTTCTTC. Protein product: CASSFGWDRPNEQFF.

This clonotype has a handful of counts. The chain employs TRBV7-2 and TRBJ2-6; no reliable D call. V was trimmed by 1 base and J by 2 bases, leaving 6 bases between them. The CDR3 length is 15 residues. Per germline, CDR1 SGHTA and CDR2 FQGNSA. Written as DNA, the CDR3 is TGTGCCAGCAGCTTAGGGATGGCTGGGGCCAACGTCCTGACTTTC. Its translation: CASSLGMAGANVLTF.

This CDR3 is CSVEASGTSYEQYF. CDR3 in DNA: TGCAGCGTTGAAGCTAGCGGGACTTCCTACGAGCAGTACTTC. The rearrangement links TRBV29-1 to TRBJ2-7, with 9 bases fitting TRBD2. Germline assignment: CDR1 SQVTM and CDR2 ANQGSEA. After removal of 1 base from V and 1 base from J, the junction contained 2 bases not matched to a gene. This CDR3 is 14 amino acids long.

The chain links TRBV20-1 to TRBJ2-3, with TRBD1 matching over 10 bases. The germline CDR1 and CDR2 sequences are DFQATT and SNEGSKA (reference sequence). V lost 5 bases, J lost 5 bases, and 7 bases stayed unmatched. This CDR3 is built from 14 residues. DNA of the CDR3: TGCAGTGCTGAGAGGACAGGGGGTCTAGATACGCAGTATTTT. This encodes CSAERTGGLDTQYF.

This chain connects TRBV7-2 to TRBJ1-1; D is perhaps TRBD1 (6 bases). Germline CDR1 reads SGHTA; CDR2 reads FQGNSA. The CDR3 runs to 15 residues. The V end lost 2 bases, the J end lost 1 base, and 11 bases lay between the germline ends. CDR3 protein: CASSLTPTGNTEAFF. The CDR3 nucleotides read TGTGCCAGCAGCTTAACCCCGACAGGGAACACTGAAGCTTTCTTT.

The chain has TRBV27 and TRBJ2-1; 13 bases agree with TRBD2. The CDR3 sequence is 15 residues long. The J segment lost 8 bases and the V segment lost 5 bases, leaving 6 bases of the junction unmatched. From germline, CDR1 is MNHEY and CDR2 SMNVEV (reference sequence). The CDR3 nucleotides read TGTGCCAGCAGTCCGGGACTAGCGGGGCTGGATGAGCAGTTCTTC. Amino acid sequence: CASSPGLAGLDEQFF.

Details on this clonotype: Sequence at one end of the junction differs from germline and may be a read error. The rearrangement uses TRBV7-8 and TRBJ2-2; D could derive from TRBD1 or TRBD2 (5 bases each). This CDR3 region has 15 residues. Germline CDR1 and CDR2: SGHVS and FQNEAQ. In DNA, the CDR3 is TGTGCCCTCTCCGATCAGGACCCGAGGACCGGGGCGCTGTTTTTT. Translating gives CALSDQDPRTGALFF. Full variable domain (outside the CDR3, taken from reference TRBV7-8 and TRBJ2-2): GAGVSQSPRYKVAKRGQDVALRCDPISGHVSLFWYQQALGQGPEFLTYFQNEAQLDKSGLPSDRFFAERPEGSVSTLKIQRTQQEDSAVYLCALSDQDPRTGALFFGEGSRLTVL.

Turning to this clonotype: With a much larger clone just one base away, this may be a read error. This rearrangement joins TRBV20-1 to TRBJ2-4, with TRBD1 matching over 7 bases. Germline V gene data show CDR1 as DFQATT and CDR2 as SNEGSKA (reference sequence). The CDR3 consists of 12 residues. CDR3 nucleotide sequence: TGCAGTGCTGCCCGGGACAGAAACAGTCAGTACTTC. This codes for CSAARDRNSQYF.

This clonotype was recorded a few times. This sequence joins TRBV11-3 and TRBJ2-1; TRBD2 aligns across 12 bases. Germline V gene sequence: CDR1 SGHNT, CDR2 YENEEA. The CDR3 length is 16 residues. The V gene end was trimmed by 5 bases and the J gene end by 5 bases; junction bases not matched to a gene: 7. CDR3 loop: CASSARLAGVDNEQFF. DNA for the CDR3: TGTGCCAGCAGCGCAAGACTAGCGGGAGTCGACAATGAGCAGTTCTTC.

This clonotype was counted a few times. This sequence joins TRBV3-1 and TRBJ1-2; D perhaps matches TRBD1 (6 bases). The length of the CDR3 is 14 residues. V was clipped by 1 base and J by 8 bases, with 14 bases between them. Germline V lookup: CDR1 LGHDT, CDR2 YNNKEL (reference sequence). CDR3 bases: TGTGCCAGCAGCCAAGGGTGGGACAACGAGGGCTACACCTTC. It translates to CASSQGWDNEGYTF.

This rearrangement joins TRBV11-1 to TRBJ2-1; TRBD1 matches at 10 bases. The junction had 6 bases not matched to a gene; V was cut back by 5 bases and J by 5 bases. The CDR3 extends over 15 amino acids. Looked up from germline, CDR1 is SGHAT and CDR2 is FQDESV (reference sequence). CDR3 nucleotide sequence: TGTGCCAGCAGCGTATCGGACAGGGGGAACAATGAGCAGTTCTTC. Residues: CASSVSDRGNNEQFF.

This clonotype was observed at least ten times. J is TRBJ2-7 and V is TRBV10-3; TRBD1 matches 8 bases. After removal of 2 bases from V and 2 bases from J, the junction contained 5 bases not matched to a gene. The CDR3 has 15 residues. CDR1 and CDR2 from the germline V gene are ENHRY and SYGVKD. The CDR3 is CAISEPWTGTYEQYF. CDR3 nucleotides: TGTGCCATCAGTGAGCCCTGGACAGGGACCTACGAGCAGTACTTC.

This clonotype has ten or more counts. The chain joins TRBV5-1 to TRBJ1-1; unclear D gene. The CDR3 consists of 16 residues. Germline V CDR1 and CDR2: SGHRS, YFSETQ. The V and J ends lost 4 bases and 1 base respectively, with 17 bases between them. The CDR3 DNA reads as TGCGCCAGCAGCCCTTTCGTCAGAGGGTCGAACACTGAAGCTTTCTTT. It is translated as CASSPFVRGSNTEAFF.

This clonotype was observed at least ten times. The J gene is TRBJ2-3, the V gene TRBV20-1; D gene unclear. The CDR3 runs to 11 residues. Germline loops: CDR1 DFQATT, CDR2 SNEGSKA (reference sequence). The V and J ends lost 6 bases and 7 bases respectively, with 11 bases between them. The CDR3 DNA is TGCAGTGCCCTGCCCGGGTATACGCAGTATTTT. Its translation is CSALPGYTQYF.

The chain is built from TRBV12-3 or TRBV12-4 and TRBJ2-4, with D hard to call. CDR3 size: 15 residues. V was pared by 4 bases and J by 0 bases, with 10 bases between. The CDR3 bases are TGTGCCAGCAGTTCCCCAACGGTAGCCAAAAACATTCAGTACTTC. Translating gives CASSSPTVAKNIQYF.

This chain links TRBV11-2 with TRBJ2-2, with 9 bases that match TRBD1. The CDR3 is made up of 14 amino acids. The V gene end was trimmed by 7 bases and the J gene end by 5 bases; junction bases not matched to a gene: 5. Germline values: CDR1 SGHAT, CDR2 FQNNGV. The CDR3 DNA reads TGTGCCAGCATTGACAGGGGGAGGACCGGGGAGCTGTTTTTT. It encodes CASIDRGRTGELFF.

This clonotype was observed a few times. The chain uses TRBV10-3 and TRBJ1-4, with a tentative D call TRBD1 (5 bases). The CDR3 contains 15 residues. CDR1 is ENHRY and CDR2 is SYGVKD in the germline V gene. Trimming took 0 bases from V and 5 from J, leaving 10 bases between them. The CDR3 spells CAISESDSLNEKLFF. CDR3 nucleotide sequence: TGTGCCATCAGTGAGTCAGACAGTTTAAATGAAAAACTGTTTTTT.

The V call is TRBV20-1, the J call TRBJ2-1, with TRBD1 matching 11 bases. Losses at the gene ends were 3 bases for V and 9 bases for J; bases not matched to a gene: 7. CDR1 DFQATT and CDR2 SNEGSKA come from the germline V gene (reference sequence). The CDR3 is 14 amino acids. The CDR3 DNA reads TGCAGTGCTAGGGAAGGGACAGGGGGAGCTGAGCAGTTCTTC. Encoded protein: CSAREGTGGAEQFF.

This clonotype was counted only a few times. The V call is TRBV7-6, the J call TRBJ1-6; D not resolved. The CDR3 spans 14 residues. V dropped 3 bases and J dropped 3 bases, with 6 bases sitting between them. Germline V gene lookup returns CDR1 SGHVS and CDR2 FNYEAQ. The CDR3 sequence is CASSFRDYNSPLHF. The CDR3 region has the DNA TGTGCCAGCAGCTTTCGGGACTATAATTCACCCCTCCACTTT.

In its sample, this clonotype was seen a few times. The chain employs TRBV6-1 and TRBJ1-5; D possibly corresponds to TRBD1 (5 bases). Germline V CDR1 and CDR2: MNHNS, SASEGT. V dropped 2 bases and J dropped 9 bases, with 8 bases sitting between them. The CDR3 spans 12 residues. CDR3 loop: CASSEQGSPQHF. For the CDR3, the DNA is TGTGCCAGCAGTGAACAGGGTTCGCCCCAGCATTTT.

This clonotype was detected ten times or more. This sequence joins TRBV10-3 and TRBJ2-1; D may correspond to TRBD1 or TRBD2 (5 bases each). CDR1 and CDR2 (germline): ENHRY, SYGVKD. The CDR3 contains 16 residues. The V end lost 0 bases, the J end lost 3 bases, and 12 bases lay between the germline ends. CDR3 region: CAISESVRDGYNEQFF. The CDR3 DNA reads TGTGCCATCAGTGAGTCTGTCCGGGACGGCTACAATGAGCAGTTCTTC.

This clonotype was recorded a few times. The chain links TRBV5-1 to TRBJ1-5; no firm D call. Per germline, CDR1 SGHRS and CDR2 YFSETQ. The germline V and J ends were trimmed by 0 bases and 5 bases, with 12 bases remaining between them. CDR3 length equals 15 residues. The CDR3 DNA sequence: TGCGCCAGCAGCTTGGGGGCCTCAGCGGATCAGCCCCAGCATTTT. It is translated as CASSLGASADQPQHF.

V usage is TRBV12-3 or TRBV12-4 and J usage is TRBJ1-2, with no clear D. The V end was cut by 3 bases, the J end by 6 bases, with 14 bases between. This CDR3 is 14 amino acids long. CDR3 in amino acids: CASSFWEIADGYTF. CDR3 bases: TGTGCCAGCAGTTTTTGGGAGATTGCCGATGGCTACACCTTC.

This clonotype occurred many times. The chain employs TRBV20-1 and TRBJ2-1, with 12 bases aligning to TRBD2. Germline CDR1 is DFQATT and CDR2 is SNEGSKA (reference sequence). The V and J ends lost 6 bases and 8 bases, in that order; junction bases with no gene match: 5. The CDR3 is 13 residues long. CDR3 sequence reads: CSAPTSGGYEQFF. Written as DNA, the CDR3 is TGCAGTGCGCCGACTAGCGGGGGATATGAGCAGTTCTTC.

A word on this clonotype: One junction end disagrees with the germline gene, perhaps due to a read error. The gene calls are TRBV5-5 and TRBJ1-3; 9 nucleotides match TRBD1. Per germline, CDR1 SGHKS and CDR2 YYEKEE (reference sequence). The CDR3 sequence is 13 residues long. Here the CDR3 DNA reads TGTGCCAGCAGCTTGGGAGGGCTGGACAGGGGAGATTTT. Its translation: CASSLGGLDRGDF.

The chain employs TRBV11-2 and TRBJ2-1, with TRBD1 matching 8 bases. CDR3 length equals 14 residues. The V gene end was trimmed by 4 bases and the J gene end by 7 bases; junction bases not matched to a gene: 6. CDR1 and CDR2 from the germline V gene are SGHAT and FQNNGV. The CDR3 loop reads CASSSLQGANEQFF. As DNA, the CDR3 is TGTGCCAGCAGCTCCCTGCAGGGGGCTAATGAGCAGTTCTTC.